Each of the 26 T cell receptor beta chains below was sequenced from the same sample in a study of blood T cell repertoires in COVID-19. Sequencing used immunoSEQ multiplex PCR; TCRdb keeps in-frame clones, though not all of them. The sample comprises roughly 190,000 clones, under 90% of which are singletons, and about a fifth rests with the top ten. What was sequenced was peripheral blood. The receptors were gathered from a human donor in a cohort sampled during active COVID-19.

The chain is built from TRBV6-4 and TRBJ2-3, with 8 bases matching TRBD2. V was clipped by 11 bases and J by 0 bases; unmatched bases: 10. The CDR3 contains 15 residues. CDR1 is MRHNA and CDR2 is SNTAGT in the germline V gene. The CDR3 loop is CAGRSSGPSTDTQYF. The DNA of the CDR3 is TGTGCCGGGCGGTCTAGCGGGCCGAGCACAGATACGCAGTATTTT.

The chain employs TRBV2 and TRBJ2-3, with D maybe TRBD2 (5 bases). CDR1 is SNHLY, CDR2 FYNNEI, per germline. The CDR3 contains 12 residues. Deletions cut 9 bases from V and 6 bases from J, with 13 bases between. CDR3 region: CARGRDGDTQYF. For the CDR3, the DNA is TGTGCCAGAGGACGGGATGGGGATACGCAGTATTTT.

This clone was detected a few times. The V and J genes are TRBV7-8 and TRBJ2-2, with a weak D call TRBD2 (6 bases). Per the germline V gene, CDR1 is SGHVS and CDR2 is FQNEAQ. The V gene lost 1 base and the J gene lost 5 bases, with 11 bases spanning the gap. The CDR3 has 15 residues. CDR3 nucleotide sequence: TGTGCCAGCAGCTTAGGTTCTGGGGGGACCGGGGAGCTGTTTTTT. Its translation: CASSLGSGGTGELFF.

The chain recombines TRBV2 with TRBJ1-1; D may be TRBD1 (6 bases). The CDR3 spans 14 residues. V was pared by 7 bases and J by 2 bases, with 14 bases between. The germline V gene encodes CDR1 SNHLY and CDR2 FYNNEI. The CDR3 region is CASTKTGQNTEAFF. Written as DNA, the CDR3 is TGTGCCAGCACCAAGACAGGCCAAAACACTGAAGCTTTCTTT.

The rearrangement joins TRBV5-1 to TRBJ2-5; 10 nucleotides agree with TRBD2. Per germline, CDR1 SGHRS and CDR2 YFSETQ. CDR3 size: 15 residues. The V segment lost 4 bases and the J segment 5 bases; nucleotides outside the gene matches: 8. The CDR3 loop reads CASSPFLAGVETQYF. DNA of the CDR3: TGCGCCAGCAGCCCGTTCCTAGCGGGGGTGGAGACCCAGTACTTC.

The V and J genes are TRBV6-6 and TRBJ2-5, with D perhaps TRBD1 (6 bases). The CDR3 sequence is 15 residues long. The V and J ends lost 4 bases and 5 bases respectively, with 17 bases between them. In germline, CDR1 is MNHNY, CDR2 SVGAGI (reference sequence). The CDR3 sequence: CASSSQQGSSETQYF. The CDR3 nucleotides read TGTGCCAGCAGTTCCCAACAGGGTTCGTCCGAGACCCAGTACTTC.

CDR3 residues: CASSPPGTGVKNIQYF. The CDR3, as DNA: TGTGCCAGCAGCCCTCCCGGGACAGGCGTAAAAAACATTCAGTACTTC. The rearrangement uses TRBV11-2 and TRBJ2-4; 8 bases are a match to TRBD1. CDR3 length: 16 amino acids. CDR1 SGHAT and CDR2 FQNNGV come from the germline V gene. V shed 5 bases and J 4 bases; nucleotides not matched to a gene: 10. Using reference TRBV11-2 and TRBJ2-4 for the parts outside the CDR3, the full variable domain is EAGVAQSPRYKIIEKRQSVAFWCNPISGHATLYWYQQILGQGPKLLIQFQNNGVVDDSQLPKDRFSAERLKGVDSTLKIQPAKLEDSAVYLCASSPPGTGVKNIQYFGAGTRLSVL.

J is TRBJ2-3 and V is TRBV7-3; 9 bases match TRBD2. Losses at the gene ends were 7 bases for V and 2 bases for J; bases not matched to a gene: 4. Germline V gene sequence: CDR1 SGHTA, CDR2 FQGTGA. This CDR3 region has 14 residues. The CDR3 DNA sequence: TGTGCCAGCACTAGCGGGGACCCCACAGATACGCAGTATTTT. Its protein product is CASTSGDPTDTQYF.

The chain joins TRBV5-1 to TRBJ2-2; no clear D. V was clipped by 0 bases and J by 2 bases, with 8 bases between them. This CDR3 is built from 15 residues. CDR1 and CDR2 (germline): SGHRS, YFSETQ. The CDR3 here is CASSLATLNTGELFF. The CDR3 DNA is TGCGCCAGCAGCTTGGCTACTCTTAACACCGGGGAGCTGTTTTTT.

The chain recombines TRBV21-1 with TRBJ1-1. TRBV21-1 is annotated as a pseudogene. The CDR3 length is 14 residues. The CDR3 loop reads CASRPGGEETEAFF. The CDR3 region has the DNA TGTGCCAGCCGGCCCGGGGGGGAAGAGACTGAAGCTTTCTTT.

CDR3 sequence (DNA): TGTGCCAGCAGTTATATTCAGGGCGCCGATTACGAGCAGTACTTC. The encoded protein is CASSYIQGADYEQYF. V and J are TRBV6-5 and TRBJ2-7; TRBD1 might be the D (5 bases). V dropped 3 bases and J dropped 4 bases, with 16 bases sitting between them. The length of the CDR3 is 15 residues. CDR1 and CDR2 (germline): MNHEY, SVGAGI.

About this clone: Other DNA sequences of this sample code for an identical CDR3. This chain connects TRBV2 to TRBJ1-2; D is possibly TRBD1 (6 bases). Deletions cut 8 bases from V and 8 bases from J, with 15 bases between. The CDR3 loop spans 12 amino acids. Germline CDR1 is SNHLY and CDR2 is FYNNEI. CDR3 in DNA: TGTGCCAGCTCCGGGGGGGGCTACGGCTACACCTTC. It specifies CASSGGGYGYTF.

V gene TRBV6-5 combines with J gene TRBJ1-6; 8 bases map to TRBD1. Germline CDR1 and CDR2: MNHEY and SVGAGI. V dropped 6 bases and J dropped 8; count of bases not matched to a gene: 6. This CDR3 region has 14 residues. The CDR3 here is CASRIRGRDSPLHF. CDR3 sequence (DNA): TGTGCCAGCAGAATCAGGGGGCGTGATTCACCCCTCCACTTT.

The chain joins TRBV5-1 to TRBJ2-5; D is undetermined. The CDR3 covers 13 residues. Trimming took 4 bases from V and 2 from J, leaving 9 bases between them. From germline, CDR1 is SGHRS and CDR2 YFSETQ. The chain's CDR3 is CASSNPPQETQYF. CDR3 nucleotide sequence: TGCGCCAGCAGCAATCCTCCTCAAGAGACCCAGTACTTC.

The chain combines TRBV4-2 with TRBJ1-1, with D possibly being TRBD1 (5 bases). The CDR3 length is 15 residues. Germline CDR1 LGHNA, CDR2 YNFKEQ. Trimming stripped 1 base from V and 1 base from J, with 10 bases between. The CDR3 DNA reads as TGTGCCAGCAGCCAAGCCCAGGGAGGGAACACTGAAGCTTTCTTT. It yields the protein CASSQAQGGNTEAFF.

The chain joins TRBV27 to TRBJ1-2, with a possible D match to TRBD1 (5 bases). This CDR3 has 14 residues. From germline, CDR1 is MNHEY and CDR2 SMNVEV (reference sequence). The V and J ends lost 0 bases and 8 bases respectively, with 13 bases between them. The CDR3 region has the DNA TGTGCCAGCAGTTTATCGAGGCAGGGTGACGGCTACACCTTC. It codes for CASSLSRQGDGYTF.

There are a few counts of this clone. The genes are TRBV2 and TRBJ2-3, with 9 bases fitting TRBD2. Germline-derived CDR1 and CDR2 are SNHLY and FYNNEI. The length of the CDR3 is 17 residues. V shed 7 bases, J shed 2 bases, and the junction held 13 bases outside the gene matches. The CDR3 here is CASTGLGAGGPTDTQYF. The CDR3 coding sequence is TGTGCCAGCACGGGACTCGGCGCGGGGGGGCCCACAGATACGCAGTATTTT. Using reference TRBV2 and TRBJ2-3 for the parts outside the CDR3, the full variable domain is EPEVTQTPSHQVTQMGQEVILRCVPISNHLYFYWYRQILGQKVEFLVSFYNNEISEKSEIFDDQFSVERPDGSNFTLKIRSTKLEDSAMYFCASTGLGAGGPTDTQYFGPGTRLTVL.

CDR3 loop: CAISQETGSVGYTF. The CDR3 DNA is TGTGCCATCAGCCAAGAGACAGGGTCGGTTGGCTACACCTTC. The chain recombines TRBV10-3 with TRBJ1-2; TRBD1 matches 7 bases. CDR3 length: 14 amino acids. The V and J ends lost 6 bases and 7 bases, in that order; junction bases with no gene match: 11. Germline assignment: CDR1 ENHRY and CDR2 SYGVKD.

This chain joins TRBV28 and TRBJ2-1; TRBD2 is a possible D gene (5 bases). Between the trimmed V and J ends, which lost 2 bases and 0 bases, there was a span of 11 bases. The CDR3 consists of 16 residues. CDR1 MDHEN and CDR2 SYDVKM come from the germline V gene. CDR3 coding DNA: TGTGCCAGCAGTTTACTCGCCGGGGACTCCTACAATGAGCAGTTCTTC. Translated: CASSLLAGDSYNEQFF.

The DNA of the CDR3 is TGTGCCAGCAGGACCGGGACTAGCGGGGTGAATGAGCAGTTCTTC. Its translation: CASRTGTSGVNEQFF. V gene TRBV6-5 combines with J gene TRBJ2-1, with 13 bases identical to TRBD2. V shed 6 bases and J 7 bases; nucleotides not matched to a gene: 6. The CDR3 spans 15 residues. Looked up from germline, CDR1 is MNHEY and CDR2 is SVGAGI.

This clone was seen only a few times. The chain couples TRBV3-1 (or the pseudogene TRBV3-2) to TRBJ1-1, with TRBD1 matching over 7 bases. Trimming took 1 base from V and 3 from J; bases not matched to a gene: 8. Germline CDR1 and CDR2: LGHDT and YNNKEL (reference sequence). The CDR3 has 16 amino acids. CDR3 amino acids: CASSQGSTGRYTEAFF. The CDR3 DNA sequence: TGTGCCAGCAGCCAAGGGTCGACAGGGAGGTACACTGAAGCTTTCTTT.

In this sample, this clone turned up once. V is TRBV7-8 and J is TRBJ1-6, with TRBD1 as a possible D gene (6 bases). In germline, CDR1 is SGHVS, CDR2 FQNEAQ. Trimming removed 1 base at V and 7 bases at J, with 11 bases between. The CDR3 extends over 15 amino acids. The CDR3 here is CASSLGFRGNSPLHF. The CDR3 nucleotides are TGTGCCAGCAGCTTAGGTTTTAGGGGGAATTCACCCCTCCACTTT.

The V and J genes are TRBV7-8 and TRBJ2-1, with 11 bases that match TRBD2. The V gene's germline CDR1 is SGHVS and CDR2 FQNEAQ. The J segment lost 9 bases and the V segment lost 3 bases, leaving 7 bases of the junction unmatched. CDR3 size: 15 residues. The chain's CDR3 is CASSFNSGGAGEQFF. The DNA of the CDR3 is TGTGCCAGCAGCTTTAATAGCGGGGGGGCAGGTGAGCAGTTCTTC.

J is TRBJ2-5 and V is TRBV27; no reliable D call. The germline gives CDR1 MNHEY, CDR2 SMNVEV (reference sequence). This CDR3 spans 13 amino acids. The ends were cut back, 3 bases at V and 2 bases at J, with 7 bases in the middle. CDR3 in DNA: TGTGCCAGCAGTTTTCGGGTTCAAGAGACCCAGTACTTC. Protein: CASSFRVQETQYF.

The J gene is TRBJ2-3, the V gene TRBV14; no clear D gene. The V gene lost 4 bases and the J gene lost 6 bases, with 11 bases spanning the gap. The CDR3 consists of 13 residues. The germline V gene has CDR1 SGHDN and CDR2 FVKESK. CDR3 bases: TGTGCCAGCAGCCTCCCTGGTAGCGATACGCAGTATTTT. Translating it yields CASSLPGSDTQYF.

Turning to this clone: The germline gene is not matched at one end of the junction; a read error may be the cause. The rearrangement links TRBV9 to TRBJ1-3, with D unresolved. This CDR3 comprises 15 residues. The germline gives CDR1 SGDLS, CDR2 YYNGEE. For the CDR3, the DNA is TGTGCCAGCAGCGCACTGACAAGCCCTGGGAACACCATATATTTT. This sequence encodes CASSALTSPGNTIYF.